These 26 T cell receptor beta chains were all obtained from the same sample, sequenced in a study of T cell responses to AZD1222 COVID-19 vaccine. Profiled with immunoSEQ multiplex PCR; TCRdb holds only in-frame clones, not every one. This table has over 150,000 clones, around nine tenths appearing once. The source material was peripheral blood, sampled on day 0 of AZD1222 vaccination. These receptors all stem from an adult in good health.

The V gene is TRBV3-1 (or the pseudogene TRBV3-2), the J gene TRBJ2-2; TRBD2 matches 8 bases. The V and J ends lost 1 base and 2 bases, in that order; junction bases with no gene match: 6. The CDR3 contains 17 residues. Germline CDR1 is LGHDT and CDR2 is YNNKEL (reference sequence). The CDR3 protein is CASSQAGSGSNTGELFF. The CDR3 DNA is TGTGCCAGCAGCCAAGCGGGGAGCGGGAGTAACACCGGGGAGCTGTTTTTT.

This chain joins TRBV6-4 and TRBJ1-2; maybe TRBD1 (5 bases). This CDR3 is built from 17 residues. Per the germline V gene, CDR1 is MRHNA and CDR2 is SNTAGT. Between the trimmed V and J ends, which lost 0 bases and 4 bases, there was a span of 18 bases. The CDR3 sequence: CASSDSLRSQGPYGYTF. The CDR3, as DNA: TGTGCCAGCAGTGACTCGCTGAGAAGCCAGGGCCCCTATGGCTACACCTTC.

The chain combines TRBV6-1 with TRBJ1-1; TRBD1 matches 10 bases. The CDR3 is made up of 16 amino acids. Unmatched junction bases numbered 6, after V lost 5 bases and J lost 0 bases. CDR1 MNHNS and CDR2 SASEGT come from the germline V gene. The CDR3 is CASSKDRGLLNTEAFF. CDR3 nucleotide sequence: TGTGCCAGCAGTAAAGACAGGGGGCTTTTGAACACTGAAGCTTTCTTT.

The chain has TRBV30 and TRBJ2-3; possibly TRBD1 for D (5 bases). Trimming shortened V by 2 bases and J by 3 bases, and 12 bases separated the two germline ends. Germline values: CDR1 GTSNPN, CDR2 SVGIG (reference sequence). CDR3 size: 14 residues. The CDR3 DNA reads TGTGCCTGGAGTCCAGGGCTTGCGACAGATACGCAGTATTTT. Translating it yields CAWSPGLATDTQYF.

For this clone: One junction end disagrees with the germline gene, perhaps due to a read error. The chain combines TRBV3-1 (or the pseudogene TRBV3-2) with TRBJ2-7; tentatively, D is TRBD1 or TRBD2 (5 bases each). Germline V gives CDR1 LGHDT, CDR2 YNNKEL (reference sequence). There are 12 residues in the CDR3. CDR3 region: CASSQDERDLKF. CDR3 bases: TGTGCCAGCAGCCAAGATGAGAGGGACCTGAAGTTC.

The rearrangement uses TRBV5-6 and TRBJ2-5; 10 bases fit TRBD2. This CDR3 region has 17 residues. The V and J ends lost 4 bases and 4 bases, in that order; junction bases with no gene match: 13. The germline V gene has CDR1 SGHDT and CDR2 YYEEEE. The CDR3 DNA is TGTGCCAGCAGCCCCCGGACTAGCGGAACTAGCAGAGAGACCCAGTACTTC. Protein: CASSPRTSGTSRETQYF.

The rearrangement links TRBV11-2 to TRBJ1-2; 7 nucleotides line up with TRBD1. The CDR3 has 15 residues. Germline V gene sequence: CDR1 SGHAT, CDR2 FQNNGV. The ends lost 4 bases at V and 7 bases at J; junction bases unmatched: 12. The CDR3 loop reads CASSSTGREQGGYTF. CDR3 in DNA: TGTGCCAGCAGCTCGACAGGGAGAGAACAGGGTGGCTACACCTTC.

J is TRBJ1-6 and V is TRBV9; D is uncertain. CDR1 is SGDLS, CDR2 YYNGEE, per germline. V was trimmed by 0 bases and J by 7 bases, leaving 14 bases between them. There are 16 residues in the CDR3. The CDR3 spells CASSVGRAVVNSPLHF. As DNA, the CDR3 is TGTGCCAGCAGCGTAGGGAGGGCAGTCGTCAATTCACCCCTCCACTTT.

V gene TRBV4-1 combines with J gene TRBJ1-2; D is unresolved. The germline V gene encodes CDR1 MGHRA and CDR2 YSYEKL. Trimming removed 0 bases from V and 3 bases from J, with 11 bases in between. The CDR3 spans 15 residues. CDR3 region: CASSQDSGEYYGYTF. DNA for the CDR3: TGCGCCAGCAGCCAAGATTCCGGGGAGTACTATGGCTACACCTTC.

CDR3 loop: CASSSGTSGRTDTQYF. DNA of the CDR3: TGTGCCAGCAGCTCCGGGACTAGCGGTCGCACAGATACGCAGTATTTT. V is TRBV5-6 and J is TRBJ2-3; the match to TRBD2 covers 11 bases. CDR1 and CDR2 (germline): SGHDT, YYEEEE. The CDR3 runs 16 residues. Trimming removed 3 bases from V and 1 base from J; junction bases left unmatched: 4.

V and J are TRBV24-1 and TRBJ1-3; perhaps TRBD1 as D (5 bases). In germline, CDR1 is KGHDR, CDR2 SFDVKD. V was trimmed by 2 bases and J by 2 bases, leaving 9 bases between them. The CDR3 length is 15 residues. CDR3 protein: CATSDSQGPGNTIYF. The CDR3 DNA reads as TGTGCCACCAGTGATTCGCAGGGTCCTGGAAACACCATATATTTT.

This sequence joins TRBV7-8 and TRBJ1-1; 8 bases are shared with TRBD1. Germline V gene sequence: CDR1 SGHVS, CDR2 FQNEAQ. With V trimmed by 1 base and J by 3 bases, 7 bases remained unmatched. This CDR3 has 16 amino acids. The CDR3 sequence is CASSLDRGLYDTEAFF. For the CDR3, the DNA is TGTGCCAGCAGCTTAGACAGGGGGTTATACGACACTGAAGCTTTCTTT.

The CDR3 DNA sequence: TGTGCCACCAGTGATCTAGGGGCCAACCAAGAGACCCAGTACTTC. Its protein is CATSDLGANQETQYF. The chain couples TRBV24-1 to TRBJ2-5; tentative D call: TRBD1 (5 bases). Germline V gives CDR1 KGHDR, CDR2 SFDVKD. The germline V and J ends were trimmed by 3 bases and 0 bases, with 10 bases remaining between them. CDR3 length equals 15 residues.

This chain connects TRBV4-1 to TRBJ1-3; TRBD1 matches 7 bases. The junction had 12 bases not matched to a gene; V was cut back by 4 bases and J by 0 bases. The CDR3 is 18 residues long. Germline V gene lookup returns CDR1 MGHRA and CDR2 YSYEKL. As DNA, the CDR3 is TGCGCCAGCAGCCTCACGGGGGGACAGCTTACCTCTGGAAACACCATATATTTT. This translates into CASSLTGGQLTSGNTIYF.

This chain links TRBV6-5 with TRBJ1-3, with 9 bases aligning to TRBD1. With V trimmed by 0 bases and J by 3 bases, 3 bases remained unmatched. The CDR3 extends over 16 amino acids. Germline V CDR1 and CDR2: MNHEY, SVGAGI. In DNA form, the CDR3 reads TGTGCCAGCAGTTACTCATCGGGACAGGGTGGAAACACCATATATTTT. Translation: CASSYSSGQGGNTIYF.

The V gene is TRBV28, the J gene TRBJ1-2; D is ambiguous. The CDR3 runs to 15 residues. CDR1 and CDR2 from the germline V gene are MDHEN and SYDVKM. Trimming pared 6 bases from V and 8 bases from J, leaving 22 bases between. CDR3 amino acids: CASRSDPLFTVGYTF. The CDR3 DNA reads as TGTGCCAGCAGGTCGGACCCCCTATTTACTGTCGGCTACACCTTC.

The chain uses TRBV7-9 and TRBJ1-3; D gene unclear. The germline gives CDR1 SEHNR, CDR2 FQNEAQ (reference sequence). The ends were cut back, 0 bases at V and 4 bases at J, with 10 bases in the middle. This CDR3 has 15 amino acids. CDR3 nucleotides: TGTGCCAGCAGCTTAGCGGAGCTATTCGGAAACACCATATATTTT. Translated: CASSLAELFGNTIYF.

The rearrangement uses TRBV27 and TRBJ2-7, with D perhaps matching TRBD2 (6 bases). Trimming removed 3 bases at V and 4 bases at J, with 16 bases between. This CDR3 has 15 residues. Germline CDR1 reads MNHEY; CDR2 reads SMNVEV (reference sequence). CDR3 residues: CASSFSTRDFYEQYF. CDR3 sequence (DNA): TGTGCCAGCAGTTTCTCGACAAGGGACTTTTACGAGCAGTACTTC.

This clone has only one observation. This chain connects TRBV6-6 to TRBJ2-5; TRBD1 agrees at 8 bases. The CDR3 length is 16 residues. V gave up 5 bases and J gave up 1 base; unmatched junction bases: 9. The germline CDR1 and CDR2 sequences are MNHNY and SVGAGI (reference sequence). In nucleotides, the CDR3 is TGTGCCAGCAGTCAAGGACAGGGCGTTATCCAAGAGACCCAGTACTTC. It encodes CASSQGQGVIQETQYF.

The gene calls are TRBV2 and TRBJ2-3, with TRBD2 matching 9 bases. J lost 2 bases, V lost 2 bases, and 5 bases had no gene match. This CDR3 is 16 amino acids long. Germline assignment: CDR1 SNHLY and CDR2 FYNNEI. The CDR3 here is CASSESGGLSTDTQYF. The DNA of the CDR3 is TGTGCCAGCAGTGAAAGCGGGGGGCTATCCACAGATACGCAGTATTTT.

The table lists this clone with a count of one. CDR3 loop: CASSGQTYEQYF. CDR3 coding DNA: TGTGCCAGCAGCGGACAGACCTACGAGCAGTACTTC. The chain has TRBV11-2 and TRBJ2-7; D is possibly TRBD1 (6 bases). Germline V CDR1 and CDR2: SGHAT, FQNNGV. The CDR3 runs to 12 residues. Trimming removed 5 bases at V and 2 bases at J, with 7 bases between. The variable domain in full, completed from reference TRBV11-2 and TRBJ2-7, reads EAGVAQSPRYKIIEKRQSVAFWCNPISGHATLYWYQQILGQGPKLLIQFQNNGVVDDSQLPKDRFSAERLKGVDSTLKIQPAKLEDSAVYLCASSGQTYEQYFGPGTRLTVT.

The genes are TRBV7-3 and TRBJ2-1; 9 bases agree with TRBD1. Germline trimming cut 5 bases from V and 7 bases from J; bases unmatched to any gene: 9. Germline values: CDR1 SGHTA, CDR2 FQGTGA. CDR3 length: 15 amino acids. In DNA form, the CDR3 reads TGTGCCAGCAGCCAGGGGGGACAGGGTCTGAATGAGCAGTTCTTC. This gives the protein CASSQGGQGLNEQFF.

The J gene is TRBJ2-7, the V gene TRBV7-2; 11 bases fit TRBD1. The CDR3 covers 14 residues. The V and J ends lost 3 bases and 8 bases, in that order; junction bases with no gene match: 6. Germline V lookup: CDR1 SGHTA, CDR2 FQGNSA. CDR3 coding DNA: TGTGCCAGCAGCTTCGGACAGGGGGCCTTCCAGCAGTACTTC. This codes for CASSFGQGAFQQYF. Based on the CDR3 plus reference TRBV7-2 and TRBJ2-7, the full variable domain is GAGVSQSPSNKVTEKGKDVELRCDPISGHTALYWYRQSLGQGLEFLIYFQGNSAPDKSGLPSDRFSAERTGGSVSTLTIQRTQQEDSAVYLCASSFGQGAFQQYFGPGTRLTVT.

The chain recombines TRBV19 with TRBJ1-6, with a weak D call TRBD1 (6 bases). Germline V gene sequence: CDR1 LNHDA, CDR2 SQIVND (reference sequence). Between the trimmed V and J ends, which lost 6 bases and 3 bases, there was a span of 9 bases. The CDR3 has 14 amino acids. CDR3 in amino acids: CASSWTDYNSPLHF. CDR3 nucleotide sequence: TGTGCCAGTAGCTGGACAGACTATAATTCACCCCTCCACTTT. The full variable domain, in which reference TRBV19 and TRBJ1-6 provide the parts outside the CDR3, is DGGITQSPKYLFRKEGQNVTLSCEQNLNHDAMYWYRQDPGQGLRLIYYSQIVNDFQKGDIAEGYSVSREKKESFPLTVTSAQKNPTAFYLCASSWTDYNSPLHFGNGTRLTVT.

The rearrangement joins TRBV9 to TRBJ2-1; 8 positions agree with TRBD2. Germline CDR1 reads SGDLS; CDR2 reads YYNGEE. Trimming took 3 bases from V and 0 from J; bases not matched to a gene: 2. This CDR3 is 15 amino acids long. The CDR3 sequence is CASSDSGNSYNEQFF. The CDR3 DNA reads as TGTGCCAGCAGCGATAGCGGGAACTCCTACAATGAGCAGTTCTTC. Combining the CDR3 with reference TRBV9 and TRBJ2-1 gives the whole variable domain DSGVTQTPKHLITATGQRVTLRCSPRSGDLSVYWYQQSLDQGLQFLIQYYNGEERAKGNILERFSAQQFPDLHSELNLSSLELGDSALYFCASSDSGNSYNEQFFGPGTRLTVL.

The chain couples TRBV5-1 to TRBJ1-2; D is uncertain. The germline CDR1 and CDR2 sequences are SGHRS and YFSETQ. Trimming took off 0 bases at V and 2 bases at J, with 8 bases between the two ends. This CDR3 comprises 14 residues. As DNA, the CDR3 is TGCGCCAGCAGCTTGGAGGGCGAGAACTATGGCTACACCTTC. Amino acid sequence: CASSLEGENYGYTF.